Following are 13 T cell receptor beta chains from one sample sequenced in a study of response to subunit inactivated influenza vaccine. TCRdb analysed the RT-PCR reads with MiXCR anew, one entry per CDR3 protein. The data hold under 200,000 distinct CDR3 sequences, with approximately 11% observed a single time. The sample in question was non-naive T cells sorted from PBMCs, obtained roughly 6 weeks after vaccination. The receptors shown here come from a man aged 50 or older who received an inactivated influenza vaccine.

This clonotype turned up a few times. The chain employs TRBV7-3 and TRBJ2-1; D is possibly TRBD1 or TRBD2 (5 bases each). Germline CDR1 reads SGHTA; CDR2 reads FQGTGA. The CDR3 sequence is 18 residues long. The V and J ends lost 2 bases and 1 base respectively, with 18 bases between them. This chain's CDR3 is CASSLGGRGLGSYNEQFF. The DNA for the CDR3 is TGTGCCAGCAGCTTAGGTGGTCGGGGCCTAGGGTCCTACAATGAGCAGTTCTTC.

This chain connects TRBV12-3 or TRBV12-4 to TRBJ2-6; D is uncertain. The V gene lost 3 bases and the J gene lost 0 bases, with 15 bases spanning the gap. The CDR3 is made up of 18 amino acids. The CDR3 DNA reads as TGTGCCAGCAGTTTGAGAGGACCATCGTCCTCTGGGGCCAACGTCCTGACTTTC. Its protein product is CASSLRGPSSSGANVLTF.

This sequence joins TRBV4-3 and TRBJ1-2; D is uncertain. Germline assignment: CDR1 LGHNA and CDR2 YSLEER. CDR3 length: 15 residues. V dropped 0 bases and J dropped 0 bases, with 8 bases sitting between them. DNA for the CDR3: TGCGCCAGCAGCCAAGATCCCAGACCTAACTATGGCTACACCTTC. Amino acids: CASSQDPRPNYGYTF.

This clonotype was counted many times. The chain joins TRBV12-3 or TRBV12-4 to TRBJ1-5; 8 bases are a match to TRBD1. The CDR3 contains 13 residues. Trimming took 5 bases from V and 6 from J; bases not matched to a gene: 3. In nucleotides, the CDR3 is TGTGCCAGCAGTCAGGGGGCGGGTCAGCCCCAGCATTTT. Amino acid sequence: CASSQGAGQPQHF.

This clonotype has more than one count but fewer than ten. This chain connects TRBV11-2 to TRBJ2-3; tentatively, D is TRBD2 (5 bases). The germline gives CDR1 SGHAT, CDR2 FQNNGV. V lost 1 base, J lost 4 bases, and 12 bases lay in between. The CDR3 contains 15 residues. The CDR3 nucleotides are TGTGCCAGCAGCTTAGTTGGAGGAGTCGCAGATACGCAGTATTTT. It translates to CASSLVGGVADTQYF.

This clonotype has only one observation. This chain links TRBV6-5 with TRBJ2-3, with TRBD2 matching 7 bases. This CDR3 is 17 amino acids long. V was pared by 2 bases and J by 1 base, with 9 bases of the junction left unmatched. The germline gives CDR1 MNHEY, CDR2 SVGAGI. The CDR3 DNA reads as TGTGCCAGCAGTTACGAACTGCCAGGGAGGGGCACAGATACGCAGTATTTT. Translation: CASSYELPGRGTDTQYF.

This clonotype appeared a few times. This chain uses TRBV29-1 with TRBJ1-5, with D hard to call. CDR3 length equals 12 residues. Trimming removed 0 bases from V and 8 bases from J, with 8 bases in between. Germline V CDR1 and CDR2: SQVTM, ANQGSEA. The DNA for the CDR3 is TGCAGCGTTGAAGATGGTGGTGAGCCCCAGCATTTT. Amino acid sequence: CSVEDGGEPQHF.

This clonotype has only a few counts. The chain uses TRBV15 and TRBJ2-7; TRBD2 matches at 7 bases. V lost 6 bases and J lost 9; bases outside the gene matches: 11. Germline V CDR1 and CDR2: LNHNV, YYDKDF (reference sequence). The CDR3 consists of 13 residues. CDR3 region: CATSSLREQSQYF. The CDR3 DNA reads as TGTGCCACCAGTTCATTGCGGGAGCAATCGCAGTACTTC.

This clonotype was found many times. This rearrangement joins TRBV20-1 to TRBJ1-1, with D possibly being TRBD1 (6 bases). V lost 1 base and J 1 base, leaving 10 bases between the germline ends. The CDR3 totals 14 residues. Germline V lookup: CDR1 DFQATT, CDR2 SNEGSKA (reference sequence). CDR3 loop: CSARGGAGNTEAFF. CDR3 bases: TGCAGTGCTAGAGGGGGGGCTGGGAACACTGAAGCTTTCTTT.

The chain joins TRBV6-5 to TRBJ2-3; TRBD2 aligns across 10 bases. J lost 6 bases, V lost 4 bases, and 16 bases had no gene match. Per germline, CDR1 MNHEY and CDR2 SVGAGI. The CDR3 extends over 18 amino acids. The CDR3 DNA reads as TGTGCCAGCAGTTCCCCCCTTTCCAGCGGGGGGGAGTCGGATACGCAGTATTTT. It specifies CASSSPLSSGGESDTQYF.

As concerns this clonotype: At one end, the junction sequence differs from germline, possibly due to a read error. This chain joins TRBV7-2 and TRBJ2-1; 11 nucleotides agree with TRBD2. The V gene's germline CDR1 is SGHTA and CDR2 FQGNSA. The CDR3 contains 15 residues. CDR3 amino acids: CASSLAGGPNNEQFF. In DNA, the CDR3 is TGCGCCAGCAGCTTAGCGGGGGGGCCGAACAATGAGCAGTTCTTC.

At least ten counts were recorded for this clonotype. The V and J genes are TRBV12-3 or TRBV12-4 and TRBJ2-7, with D unclear. Between the trimmed V and J ends, which lost 3 bases and 0 bases, there was a span of 9 bases. The CDR3 totals 14 residues. The CDR3 region is CASSFGQNSYEQYF. For the CDR3, the DNA is TGTGCCAGCAGTTTTGGGCAAAACTCCTACGAGCAGTACTTC.

This clonotype has more than one count but fewer than ten. The CDR3 region is CASWTASYNEQFF. Here the CDR3 DNA reads TGTGCCAGCTGGACGGCCTCCTACAATGAGCAGTTCTTC. The chain is built from TRBV6-1 and TRBJ2-1; D is unresolved. The CDR3 length is 13 residues. Germline V gene sequence: CDR1 MNHNS, CDR2 SASEGT. Trimming stripped 8 bases from V and 0 bases from J, with 8 bases between.